The text below deals with one T cell receptor (beta chain). The PBMCs had their origin in 7.5 to 10 ml of fresh peripheral blood. The data derive from a study of T cells in Graves' hyperthyroidism and ophthalmopathy. Amplified TCR beta CDR3 regions came from RNA transcripts. HTBI primers were used for first-round RT-PCR of the TCR CDR3. TCRdb independently ran MiXCR on the multiplex PCR reads; one entry per CDR3 protein. The sample holds fewer than 600,000 distinct CDR3 sequences; around an eighth are singletons and the top ten take less than 20%. Germline CDR1 and CDR2: SGDLS and YYNGEE. The CDR3 spans 16 residues. With 3 bases removed from V and 2 bases from J, the gap between germline ends came to 14 bases.

The chain combines TRBV9 with TRBJ2-2; D is uncertain. The sample comprised blood. The origin of this receptor is a woman between 18 and 30 years old with Graves' hyperthyroidism. Here the CDR3 DNA reads TGTGCCAGCAGCGCCTTCTTAGACCCCAACACCGGGGAGCTGTTTTTT. It codes for CASSAFLDPNTGELFF.